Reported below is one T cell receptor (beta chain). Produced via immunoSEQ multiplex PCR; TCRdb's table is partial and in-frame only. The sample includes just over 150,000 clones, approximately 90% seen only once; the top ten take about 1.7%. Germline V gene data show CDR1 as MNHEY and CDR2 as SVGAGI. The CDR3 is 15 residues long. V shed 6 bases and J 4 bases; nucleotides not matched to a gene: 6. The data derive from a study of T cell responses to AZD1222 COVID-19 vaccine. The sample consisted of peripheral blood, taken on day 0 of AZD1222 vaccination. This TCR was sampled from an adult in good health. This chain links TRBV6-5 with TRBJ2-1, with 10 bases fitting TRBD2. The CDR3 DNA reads TGTGCCAGCAGATCTAGCGGGAGTGGGTACAATGAGCAGTTCTTC. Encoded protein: CASRSSGSGYNEQFF.